The T cell receptor beta chain under discussion was sequenced for a study of blood T cell repertoires in COVID-19. The wider study: From the United States, Italy and Spain came samples of acute and convalescent COVID-19. PBMCs, B-cell-depleted T cells, or T cells provided the cDNA or gDNA that made up the material.

Germline V gene sequence: CDR1 SGHAT, CDR2 FQNNGV. The CDR3 is 15 residues long. V lost 3 bases, J lost 11 bases, and 7 bases stayed unmatched. In the study's own analysis: Amplification of reference gene primers was used by the study to estimate nucleated cell counts. TCRdb's copy holds only in-frame clones and misses some; the assay was immunoSEQ multiplex PCR. V, J and clone size are taken as reported in that table, and D and trimming were inferred from the DNA itself. The repertoire consists of about 100,000 clones, with 75% to 90% occurring once and the leading ten covering roughly 1.5%. Sequenced material: peripheral blood. The sequence derives from a human donor with active COVID-19. The donor label of this sample is uncertain. The chain has TRBV11-2 and TRBJ1-6, with 10 nucleotides matching TRBD1. In DNA form, the CDR3 reads TGTGCCAGCAGCTTCGACAGGGGGCGCGGGGCACCCCTCCACTTT. The encoded protein is CASSFDRGRGAPLHF.